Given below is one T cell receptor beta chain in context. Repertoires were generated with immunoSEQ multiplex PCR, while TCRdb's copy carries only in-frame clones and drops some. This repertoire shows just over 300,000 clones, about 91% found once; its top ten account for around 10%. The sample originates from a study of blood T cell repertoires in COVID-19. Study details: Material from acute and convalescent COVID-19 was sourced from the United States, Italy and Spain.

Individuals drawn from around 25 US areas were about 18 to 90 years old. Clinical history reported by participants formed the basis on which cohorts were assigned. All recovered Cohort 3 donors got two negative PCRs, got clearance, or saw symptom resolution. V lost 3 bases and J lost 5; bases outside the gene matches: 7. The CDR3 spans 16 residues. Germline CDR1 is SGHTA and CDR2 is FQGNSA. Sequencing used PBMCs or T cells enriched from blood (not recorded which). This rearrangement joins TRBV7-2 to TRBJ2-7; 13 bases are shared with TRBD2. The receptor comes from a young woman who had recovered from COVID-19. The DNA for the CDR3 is TGTGCCAGCAGCTTCCGACTAGCGGGAGGTATGGACGAGCAGTACTTC. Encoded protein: CASSFRLAGGMDEQYF.